These 32 T cell receptor beta chains were sequenced from one sample in a study of blood T cell repertoires in COVID-19. Some clones are missing from TCRdb's copy, which holds only in-frame ones; the method was immunoSEQ multiplex PCR. The sample contains around 200,000 clones, about 86% of which appear only once. Sequenced material: peripheral blood. The receptors originated from a man aged 50-59 years with active or convalescent COVID-19.

The gene calls are TRBV5-1 and TRBJ1-1; 7 nucleotides match TRBD1. V shed 3 bases, J shed 4 bases, and the junction held 12 bases outside the gene matches. Germline V gives CDR1 SGHRS, CDR2 YFSETQ. CDR3 length: 16 residues. As DNA, the CDR3 is TGCGCCAGCAGCTCTATTTCGACAGGGTTGGGCACTGAAGCTTTCTTT. Protein sequence: CASSSISTGLGTEAFF.

This clone has a single count. The rearrangement uses TRBV5-1 and TRBJ2-3, with D possibly TRBD2 on 6 matching bases. The germline gives CDR1 SGHRS, CDR2 YFSETQ. The CDR3 is 16 residues long. The V and J ends lost 0 bases and 6 bases respectively, with 17 bases between them. The CDR3 nucleotides read TGCGCCAGCAGCTTGGAGGCTAGCGTGGTTTCGGATACGCAGTATTTT. The encoded protein is CASSLEASVVSDTQYF.

The chain joins TRBV28 to TRBJ2-7; possibly TRBD2 for D (6 bases). This CDR3 region has 16 residues. Germline lookup yields CDR1 MDHEN and CDR2 SYDVKM. V lost 4 bases and J 1 base, leaving 17 bases between the germline ends. The CDR3 sequence is CASSYHWRESSYEQYF. Written as DNA, the CDR3 is TGTGCCAGCAGTTACCATTGGAGGGAATCATCCTACGAGCAGTACTTC. The full variable domain, its missing parts supplied by reference TRBV28 and TRBJ2-7, is DVKVTQSSRYLVKRTGEKVFLECVQDMDHENMFWYRQDPGLGLRLIYFSYDVKMKEKGDIPEGYSVSREKKERFSLILESASTNQTSMYLCASSYHWRESSYEQYFGPGTRLTVT.

The chain is built from TRBV5-6 and TRBJ1-5; TRBD1 might be the D (5 bases). V shed 3 bases and J shed 5 bases, with 15 bases lying between them. Germline V gene lookup returns CDR1 SGHDT and CDR2 YYEEEE. The CDR3 runs 15 residues. CDR3 nucleotides: TGTGCCAGCAGCTGGAGGGGAATTGGGGATCAGCCCCAGCATTTT. Amino acids: CASSWRGIGDQPQHF.

The genes are TRBV11-2 and TRBJ2-1; D possibly corresponds to TRBD2 (5 bases). Germline CDR1 reads SGHAT; CDR2 reads FQNNGV. The length of the CDR3 is 19 residues. V was shortened by 5 bases and J by 0 bases, with 23 bases between the two germline ends. The CDR3 DNA follows: TGTGCCAGCAGCCCTGGACGGGGAGAGGGTAGGAGCTCCTACAATGAGCAGTTCTTC. This gives the protein CASSPGRGEGRSSYNEQFF.

This clone came up once. The gene calls are TRBV10-2 and TRBJ1-6, with TRBD1 matching 8 bases. V was clipped by 6 bases and J by 6 bases; unmatched bases: 7. Looked up from germline, CDR1 is WSHSY and CDR2 is SAAADI. The CDR3 consists of 15 residues. DNA of the CDR3: TGCGCCAGCAGCGACCCCGACAGGGGTAATTCACCCCTCCACTTT. Its translation is CASSDPDRGNSPLHF.

The J gene is TRBJ1-1, the V gene TRBV3-1 (or the pseudogene TRBV3-2), with D unresolved. CDR1 is LGHDT and CDR2 is YNNKEL in the germline V gene (reference sequence). There are 15 residues in the CDR3. Deletions cut 1 base from V and 4 bases from J, with 13 bases between. CDR3 region: CASSQGALAGTEAFF. CDR3 DNA sequence: TGTGCCAGCAGCCAAGGGGCCTTGGCGGGCACTGAAGCTTTCTTT.

This clone was detected only once. The chain couples TRBV10-3 to TRBJ1-3; no clear D. Germline assignment: CDR1 ENHRY and CDR2 SYGVKD. Trimming pared 2 bases from V and 0 bases from J, leaving 8 bases between. This CDR3 spans 15 amino acids. CDR3 DNA: TGTGCCATCAGTGAGGGCGGTCCCTCTGGAAACACCATATATTTT. Protein product: CAISEGGPSGNTIYF.

The chain employs TRBV2 and TRBJ1-1; 10 bases fit TRBD1. The germline gives CDR1 SNHLY, CDR2 FYNNEI. This CDR3 contains 13 residues. Unmatched junction bases numbered 5, after V lost 8 bases and J lost 5 bases. In DNA form, the CDR3 reads TGTGCCAGCCAGACAGGGGGCGGGACTGAAGCTTTCTTT. As protein: CASQTGGGTEAFF.

The chain is built from TRBV7-9 and TRBJ1-5; 7 positions agree with TRBD1. This CDR3 contains 16 residues. CDR1 and CDR2 (germline): SEHNR, FQNEAQ (reference sequence). V lost 3 bases to trimming and J lost 3 bases; unmatched junction nucleotides: 8. The CDR3 DNA sequence: TGTGCCAGCAGCTTGGTGACAGGGTCTGTCAATCAGCCCCAGCATTTT. It encodes CASSLVTGSVNQPQHF.

This rearrangement joins TRBV5-1 to TRBJ1-2, with D unclear. The germline gives CDR1 SGHRS, CDR2 YFSETQ. The CDR3 is 14 residues long. V was cut by 1 base and J by 1 base, with 8 bases left in between. The CDR3 nucleotides read TGCGCCAGCAGCTTGAACTACATTAACTATGGCTACACCTTC. Translating it yields CASSLNYINYGYTF. The full variable domain, with the rest looked up from reference TRBV5-1 and TRBJ1-2, is KAGVTQTPRYLIKTRGQQVTLSCSPISGHRSVSWYQQTPGQGLQFLFEYFSETQRNKGNFPGRFSGRQFSNSRSEMNVSTLELGDSALYLCASSLNYINYGYTFGSGTRLTVV.

V gene TRBV11-3 combines with J gene TRBJ2-7, with 11 bases that match TRBD1. Germline assignment: CDR1 SGHNT and CDR2 YENEEA. The CDR3 length is 15 residues. J lost 1 base, V lost 5 bases, and 4 bases had no gene match. The CDR3 sequence: CASSTGTGGSYEQYF. The CDR3, as DNA: TGTGCCAGCAGCACCGGGACAGGGGGGTCCTACGAGCAGTACTTC.

This sequence joins TRBV18 and TRBJ1-5, with 9 bases that match TRBD1. The germline gives CDR1 KGHSH, CDR2 LQKENI. This CDR3 comprises 15 residues. Trimming removed 6 bases from V and 4 bases from J; junction bases left unmatched: 7. The CDR3 coding sequence is TGTGCCAGCTCGCGCTACGGACAGGGGAATCAGCCCCAGCATTTT. It yields the protein CASSRYGQGNQPQHF.

The chain is built from TRBV5-1 and TRBJ1-5; D gene ambiguous. Between the trimmed V and J ends, which lost 4 bases and 8 bases, there was a span of 13 bases. This CDR3 is 13 amino acids long. From germline, CDR1 is SGHRS and CDR2 YFSETQ. The DNA for the CDR3 is TGCGCCAGCAGCCCCGGAGTGGATAAGCCCCAGCATTTT. Its protein product is CASSPGVDKPQHF.

The chain carries TRBV12-3 or TRBV12-4 and TRBJ1-4, with a weak D call TRBD1 (5 bases). Trimming pared 6 bases from V and 8 bases from J, leaving 10 bases between. This CDR3 spans 12 amino acids. For the CDR3, the DNA is TGTGCCAGCAGAAGTGCAGGGGAAAAACTGTTTTTT. This translates into CASRSAGEKLFF.

The gene calls are TRBV5-5 and TRBJ2-7, with TRBD1 identical over 8 bases. V lost 0 bases to trimming and J lost 4 bases; unmatched junction nucleotides: 6. The germline gives CDR1 SGHKS, CDR2 YYEKEE (reference sequence). CDR3 length: 15 residues. In DNA form, the CDR3 reads TGTGCCAGCAGCTTGGCCGGGACAGGAGCTTACGAGCAGTACTTC. Protein: CASSLAGTGAYEQYF.

The chain combines TRBV6-5 with TRBJ1-5, with TRBD1 identical over 7 bases. The CDR3 contains 13 residues. V shed 7 bases and J 7 bases; nucleotides not matched to a gene: 7. CDR1 is MNHEY, CDR2 SVGAGI, per germline. CDR3: CASTGDRVQPQHF. The DNA of the CDR3 is TGTGCCAGCACTGGCGACAGGGTCCAGCCCCAGCATTTT.

The chain has TRBV27 and TRBJ1-5, with D maybe TRBD1 (6 bases). Deletions cut 2 bases from V and 5 bases from J, with 10 bases between. Germline lookup yields CDR1 MNHEY and CDR2 SMNVEV (reference sequence). There are 14 residues in the CDR3. CDR3 DNA sequence: TGTGCCAGCAGTTTAGTGGGGGCTCATCAGCCCCAGCATTTT. This translates into CASSLVGAHQPQHF.

The chain recombines TRBV19 with TRBJ2-7; 7 nucleotides agree with TRBD1. The germline CDR1 and CDR2 sequences are LNHDA and SQIVND (reference sequence). This CDR3 contains 14 residues. The V segment lost 1 base and the J segment 5 bases; nucleotides outside the gene matches: 5. The CDR3 protein is CASSIGGQADEQYF. The CDR3 DNA reads TGTGCCAGTAGTATAGGAGGACAGGCGGACGAGCAGTACTTC.

This clone showed up just once. This CDR3 is CASSQRGAFQDEQFF. CDR3 DNA: TGCGCCAGCAGCCAGCGGGGGGCCTTTCAAGATGAGCAGTTCTTC. V gene TRBV5-1 combines with J gene TRBJ2-1, with 9 bases lining up with TRBD2. Trimming at V came to 4 bases and at J to 8 bases, leaving 10 bases not matched to a gene. From germline, CDR1 is SGHRS and CDR2 YFSETQ. The CDR3 is made up of 15 amino acids.

V usage is TRBV6-1 and J usage is TRBJ1-3; the D gene is possibly TRBD1 (6 bases). The germline CDR1 and CDR2 sequences are MNHNS and SASEGT. V gave up 4 bases and J gave up 0 bases, with 13 bases separating them. The CDR3 totals 16 residues. CDR3 DNA sequence: TGTGCCAGCAGTGTAGACAGGAGCAGCTCTGGAAACACCATATATTTT. It is translated as CASSVDRSSSGNTIYF.

V usage is TRBV5-6 and J usage is TRBJ1-4, with D hard to call. Germline CDR1 and CDR2: SGHDT and YYEEEE. The CDR3 is made up of 16 amino acids. Trimming left V 0 bases short and J 4 bases short, with 13 bases between. CDR3 protein: CASSLGPGLFNEKLFF. CDR3 nucleotide sequence: TGTGCCAGCAGCTTGGGTCCAGGACTCTTTAATGAAAAACTGTTTTTT.

J is TRBJ1-5 and V is TRBV15; 8 bases map to TRBD1. This CDR3 spans 17 amino acids. The V segment lost 2 bases and the J segment 0 bases; nucleotides outside the gene matches: 6. CDR1 LNHNV and CDR2 YYDKDF come from the germline V gene (reference sequence). The CDR3: CATSRSRTGNSNQPQHF. CDR3 nucleotide sequence: TGTGCCACCAGCAGATCCCGGACAGGGAATAGCAATCAGCCCCAGCATTTT. The full variable domain, rest sourced from reference TRBV15 and TRBJ1-5, is DAMVIQNPRYQVTQFGKPVTLSCSQTLNHNVMYWYQQKSSQAPKLLFHYYDKDFNNEADTPDNFQSRRPNTSFCFLDIRSPGLGDTAMYLCATSRSRTGNSNQPQHFGDGTRLSIL.

Regarding this clone: This sample includes further DNA sequences coding for the same CDR3. The V and J genes are TRBV6-5 and TRBJ1-3; 7 bases agree with TRBD1. The CDR3 is 13 residues long. Germline-derived CDR1 and CDR2 are MNHEY and SVGAGI. The junction had 1 base not matched to a gene; V was cut back by 5 bases and J by 3 bases. CDR3 loop: CASSRDSGNTIYF. In DNA form, the CDR3 reads TGTGCCAGCAGTAGGGACAGTGGAAACACCATATATTTT.

The chain links TRBV9 to TRBJ2-3; the match to TRBD2 covers 9 bases. Trimming removed 5 bases from V and 3 bases from J; junction bases left unmatched: 4. Germline V gene lookup returns CDR1 SGDLS and CDR2 YYNGEE. The CDR3 contains 14 residues. CDR3 loop: CASRAGGGTDTQYF. The CDR3 bases are TGTGCCAGCAGAGCGGGGGGCGGGACAGATACGCAGTATTTT.

J is TRBJ1-2 and V is TRBV4-1; TRBD1 might be the D (6 bases). The CDR3 loop spans 16 amino acids. Germline V gene data show CDR1 as MGHRA and CDR2 as YSYEKL. V lost 2 bases and J 2 bases, leaving 15 bases between the germline ends. The CDR3 DNA reads as TGCGCCAGCAGCCAACCCAGGCAGGGGCGAAACTATGGCTACACCTTC. Its protein is CASSQPRQGRNYGYTF.

The chain links TRBV28 to TRBJ2-3; TRBD2 might be the D (6 bases). Per the germline V gene, CDR1 is MDHEN and CDR2 is SYDVKM. V lost 4 bases to trimming and J lost 0 bases, with 14 bases between them. The CDR3 sequence is 16 residues long. The CDR3 bases are TGTGCCAGCAGTTACTCGACTAGAAGTAGCACAGATACGCAGTATTTT. This encodes CASSYSTRSSTDTQYF.

The V gene is TRBV28, the J gene TRBJ1-5; weak D call: TRBD1 (6 bases). V dropped 2 bases and J dropped 4 bases, with 15 bases sitting between them. CDR1 and CDR2 (germline): MDHEN, SYDVKM. The CDR3 length is 16 residues. CDR3 protein: CASSLARGSFNQPQHF. CDR3 DNA sequence: TGTGCCAGCAGTTTAGCTAGGGGGTCCTTTAATCAGCCCCAGCATTTT.

The V and J genes are TRBV19 and TRBJ1-5; D uncertain. This CDR3 spans 16 amino acids. Germline-derived CDR1 and CDR2 are LNHDA and SQIVND (reference sequence). The ends were cut back, 3 bases at V and 3 bases at J, with 15 bases in the middle. The CDR3 DNA reads TGTGCCAGTAGTATCTGGCCAGGCGCGTTCAATCAGCCCCAGCATTTT. This sequence encodes CASSIWPGAFNQPQHF.

This chain connects TRBV3-1 (or the pseudogene TRBV3-2) to TRBJ2-6; 7 nucleotides agree with TRBD2. V lost 1 base, J lost 4 bases, and 7 bases stayed unmatched. The germline V gene has CDR1 LGHDT and CDR2 YNNKEL (reference sequence). The CDR3 runs to 17 residues. The CDR3 DNA is TGTGCCAGCAGCCAAGTCGGGGGGATGGGAGGGGCCAACGTCCTGACTTTC. Translating gives CASSQVGGMGGANVLTF.

This clone was picked up many times. The rearrangement uses TRBV28 and TRBJ1-2; TRBD1 matches at 7 bases. With V trimmed by 5 bases and J by 3 bases, 12 bases remained unmatched. The germline V gene has CDR1 MDHEN and CDR2 SYDVKM. The length of the CDR3 is 16 residues. This CDR3 is CASSPTDRARHYGYTF. Written as DNA, the CDR3 is TGTGCCAGCAGTCCCACAGACAGGGCCCGTCACTATGGCTACACCTTC.

In nucleotides, the CDR3 is TGTGCCAGCAGTCGATCCAGACAAGCCTACGAGCAGTACTTC. Translating gives CASSRSRQAYEQYF. V is TRBV6-6 and J is TRBJ2-7; D not certain. Trimming stripped 5 bases from V and 2 bases from J, with 13 bases between. CDR1 and CDR2 (germline): MNHNY, SVGAGI (reference sequence). This CDR3 is 14 amino acids long.